This T cell receptor beta chain comes out of a study of control samples from healthy donors and cancer patients. CDR3 size: 14 residues. Germline lookup yields CDR1 SQVTM and CDR2 ANQGSEA. Germline trimming cut 4 bases from V and 0 bases from J; bases unmatched to any gene: 4. Sequencing was performed with immunoSEQ multiplex PCR; in TCRdb, only in-frame clones are kept and a portion is missing. This table has 150,000 to 200,000 clones, more than 85% appearing once. This receptor was taken from a woman aged 40 to 50 in good health. The specimen was blood. The chain joins TRBV29-1 to TRBJ1-1; TRBD1 agrees at 8 bases. CDR3 region: CSVVQGGMNTEAFF. In nucleotides, the CDR3 is TGCAGCGTTGTACAGGGGGGCATGAACACTGAAGCTTTCTTT.